This TCR beta chain appears in the sequencing data of a study of blood T cell repertoires in COVID-19. Sequenced by immunoSEQ multiplex PCR; TCRdb stores in-frame clones only, minus some. This table holds approximately 300,000 clones, over 75% found once. The V gene lost 6 bases and the J gene lost 5 bases, with 17 bases spanning the gap. CDR1 is MNHEY and CDR2 is SVGAGI in the germline V gene. The CDR3 length is 15 residues. The chain recombines TRBV6-5 with TRBJ1-5; D possibly corresponds to TRBD1 (5 bases). The TCR was taken from a woman aged 25 to 39 with COVID-19, enrolled during active disease. The sequenced sample was peripheral blood. This chain's CDR3 is CASRQWSTDYQPQHF. For the CDR3, the DNA is TGTGCCAGCAGACAGTGGTCGACAGACTATCAGCCCCAGCATTTT.